This TCR beta chain was found in a study of regulatory T cells in long-lasting Graves disease. With 5 bases removed from V and 2 bases from J, the gap between germline ends came to 12 bases. CDR3 length equals 14 residues. CDR1 is SGHTA, CDR2 FQGNSA, per germline. Documented time point: newly diagnosed GD, antithyroid drugs for less than 3 months. TCR sequences were obtained from RNA taken from PBMCs. Construction of TCR beta libraries relied on iRepertoire HTBI primers and on Arm-PCR targeting CDR3 regions. One entry per CDR3 protein, called by TCRdb with MiXCR from the multiplex PCR reads. Found here are 440,000 or so distinct CDR3 sequences, about 16% of them singletons; the top ten hold around 10%. A few counts support this clonotype. Its antigen is not known. Overall study findings and caveats: TRBV28, TRBJ1-2 and TRBJ2-5 were segments that persistent disease favored.

These sequences were also reported in another study, on T cells in Graves' hyperthyroidism and ophthalmopathy. That work states: Blood also held most thyroid clonotypes expanded beyond 0.001. The model predicted ophthalmopathy a median 6.5 months before onset.

The sequences come from peripheral blood mononuclear cells (PBMCs), collected at new diagnosis, from a patient treated with antithyroid drugs. This chain connects TRBV7-2 to TRBJ2-5, with D possibly TRBD1 on 6 matching bases. This receptor was obtained from a woman in her thirties with Graves disease. The CDR3 DNA follows: TGTGCCAGCAGCACCGCCGGGACACAAGAGACCCAGTACTTC. It specifies CASSTAGTQETQYF.